This T cell receptor beta chain was obtained from a study of blood T cell repertoires in COVID-19. As for the study in general: Samples representing acute and convalescent COVID-19 were sourced from the United States, Italy and Spain. PBMCs, B-cell-depleted T cells, or T cells provided the cDNA or gDNA that made up the material.

Per the original data handling: Reference gene primer amplification gave estimated nucleated cell counts. The assay was immunoSEQ multiplex PCR, and TCRdb's table has in-frame clones only and misses some. The V and J calls and clone size were taken over from that table, and D and trimming were inferred from the DNA. Of approximately 150,000 clones in the sample, about 88% were seen once. This clone was observed a few times. The CDR3 covers 15 residues. The germline CDR1 and CDR2 sequences are MNHEY and SVGAGI. The V and J ends lost 2 bases and 4 bases, in that order; junction bases with no gene match: 3.

Material for sequencing was peripheral blood. The chain recombines TRBV6-5 with TRBJ2-7; 12 nucleotides agree with TRBD2. The sequence was obtained from a woman of 80 years or more with COVID-19, enrolled during active disease. For the CDR3, the DNA is TGTGCCAGCAGTTACGTCGGACTAGCGGGGTACGAGCAGTACTTC. Protein: CASSYVGLAGYEQYF.